This TCR beta chain is from a study of T cell responses to AZD1222 COVID-19 vaccine. Study-wide findings and caveats: Nearly half of spike-specific TCRs reportedly target variant regions that are unmutated in the B.1.351 and B.1.1.7 variants. Only after the peak T cell response were repertoires sampled. Dominant at 160-218 and 743-854, vaccine-associated CD4 TCRs also spanned spike.

Profiled with immunoSEQ multiplex PCR; TCRdb holds only in-frame clones, not every one. The table lists approximately 150,000 clones, 90% of them singletons, with 5% to 6.5% in the top ten. Pooled in the analysis were second doses at about 4 or about 12 weeks. As to this clone: Its specificity is unknown.

This CDR3 spans 16 amino acids. The trim removed 6 bases at V and 7 bases at J, leaving 9 bases unmatched. Germline lookup yields CDR1 MNHEY and CDR2 SMNVEV (reference sequence). The clonotype originates from an adult who received the AZD1222 COVID-19 vaccine. Here the sequenced sample was peripheral blood, taken 28 days after the second AZD1222 dose. The gene calls are TRBV27 and TRBJ1-6; the match to TRBD1 covers 10 bases. This CDR3 reads CASSLRGGQGNSPLHF. The DNA of the CDR3 is TGTGCCAGCAGCCTACGAGGGGGACAGGGGAATTCACCCCTCCACTTT.